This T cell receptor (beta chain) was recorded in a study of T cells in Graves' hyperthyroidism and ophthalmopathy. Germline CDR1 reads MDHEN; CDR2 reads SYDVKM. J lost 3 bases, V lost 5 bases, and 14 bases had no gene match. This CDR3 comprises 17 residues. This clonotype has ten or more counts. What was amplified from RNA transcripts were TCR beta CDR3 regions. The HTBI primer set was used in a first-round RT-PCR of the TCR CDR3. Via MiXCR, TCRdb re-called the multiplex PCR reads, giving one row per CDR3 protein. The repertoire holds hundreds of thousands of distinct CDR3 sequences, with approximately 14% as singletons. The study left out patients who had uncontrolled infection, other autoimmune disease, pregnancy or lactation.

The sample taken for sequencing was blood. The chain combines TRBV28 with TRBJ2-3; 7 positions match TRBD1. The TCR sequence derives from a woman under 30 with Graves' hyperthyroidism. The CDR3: CASSRIRYRGPTDTQYF. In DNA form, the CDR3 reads TGTGCCAGCAGTCGCATCCGCTACAGGGGCCCAACAGATACGCAGTATTTT.